This TCR beta chain appears in the sequencing data of a study of Ad26.COV2.S vaccination and SARS-CoV-2 variants. Worth noting for this clone: Other DNA sequences in this specimen translate into the identical CDR3.

Treatment reported: 15 to 20 received Ad26.COV2.S at low or high dose, single or two shots; 5 received placebo; per-sample allocation not given. Sampling took place 63 days after the first vaccine or placebo injection. This table comes from immunoSEQ multiplex PCR, and its TCRdb copy is limited to in-frame clones, with some not included. The table has a few hundred thousand clones, 90% seen once. The sequences come from peripheral blood, collected in a trial of Ad26.COV2.S vaccine versus placebo. The receptor's source is a person between 18 and 60 years old who received the Ad26.COV2.S COVID-19 vaccine or a placebo.

CDR3 protein: CASSLAGGTDTQYF. The CDR3, as DNA: TGTGCCAGCAGCTTAGCGGGGGGTACAGATACGCAGTATTTT. This sequence joins TRBV7-9 and TRBJ2-3; a possible D gene is TRBD2 (6 bases). Germline CDR1 reads SEHNR; CDR2 reads FQNEAQ (reference sequence). V was shortened by 0 bases and J by 3 bases, with 7 bases between the two germline ends. The CDR3 runs to 14 residues.